The 21 T cell receptor beta chains given below trace back to one sample, sequenced in a study of post-analysis software for immune sequencing data. The study, taken as a whole, reports: Comparison of patients with controls showed roughly five TRBV segments more frequent in patients, TRBV5-6, TRBV5-1 and TRBV20-1 among them.

Sequencing libraries made from TCR beta cDNA carried unique molecular identifiers. MiXCR, applied by TCRdb to the PCR reads, yields one record per CDR3 protein. The table includes over 700,000 distinct CDR3 sequences, roughly 30% detected once. Their recognized antigens are unknown. What was sequenced was blood. The receptors were sampled from a girl aged 5-17 years with multiple sclerosis.

This clonotype appeared a single time. This may stem from a read error, because a much larger clone lies one nucleotide away. The chain is built from TRBV27 and TRBJ2-4, with D possibly TRBD1 on 6 matching bases. V lost 6 bases, J lost 13 bases, and 19 bases lay in between. The CDR3 sequence is 13 residues long. Per germline, CDR1 MNHEY and CDR2 SMNVEV (reference sequence). The CDR3 sequence: CASRFGVAGEQYF. The DNA for the CDR3 is TGTGCCAGCAGGTTTGGGGTAGCAGGGGAGCAGTACTTC.

This clonotype showed up just a few times. J is TRBJ2-3 and V is TRBV6-5; D is unresolved. Germline-derived CDR1 and CDR2 are MNHEY and SVGAGI. V lost 2 bases, J lost 4 bases, and 7 bases lay in between. The CDR3 consists of 13 residues. The CDR3 protein is CASSYGWADTQYF. The DNA of the CDR3 is TGTGCCAGCAGTTACGGGTGGGCAGATACGCAGTATTTT.

This clonotype was counted only a few times. The chain uses TRBV6-6 and TRBJ2-5; 9 nucleotides align to TRBD1. Germline lookup yields CDR1 MNHNY and CDR2 SVGAGI (reference sequence). Trimming cost V 6 bases and J 5 bases; bases outside gene matches: 13. The CDR3 is made up of 16 amino acids. The DNA for the CDR3 is TGTGCCAGCAGCCTACCGACAGGGGGAGCGAAGGAGACCCAGTACTTC. Its translation is CASSLPTGGAKETQYF.

This clonotype was picked up a small number of times. CDR3 protein: CASSVDPIGGSSYEQYF. CDR3 coding DNA: TGTGCCAGCAGCGTAGATCCTATTGGCGGGAGTTCCTACGAGCAGTACTTC. The chain joins TRBV9 to TRBJ2-7; the match to TRBD2 covers 7 bases. Germline V CDR1 and CDR2: SGDLS, YYNGEE. J was trimmed by 1 base and V by 0 bases; bases with no gene match: 10. The CDR3 has 17 amino acids.

This chain uses TRBV7-2 with TRBJ1-1; D ambiguous. The V end lost 5 bases, the J end lost 0 bases, and 10 bases lay between the germline ends. Germline values: CDR1 SGHTA, CDR2 FQGNSA. CDR3 length equals 14 residues. The CDR3 loop reads CASSEQLVNTEAFF. CDR3 nucleotide sequence: TGTGCCAGCAGCGAACAATTGGTGAACACTGAAGCTTTCTTT.

CDR3 amino acids: CASSSPGQGAHEQYF. CDR3 bases: TGTGCCAGCAGTTCACCGGGACAGGGGGCCCACGAGCAGTACTTC. The chain employs TRBV28 and TRBJ2-7; 12 bases are shared with TRBD1. V was clipped by 4 bases and J by 5 bases; unmatched bases: 6. The germline V gene has CDR1 MDHEN and CDR2 SYDVKM. The CDR3 spans 15 residues.

At least ten counts were recorded for this clonotype. This chain joins TRBV29-1 and TRBJ2-3; maybe TRBD2 (7 bases). Trimming pared 3 bases from V and 3 bases from J, leaving 16 bases between. Germline-derived CDR1 and CDR2 are SQVTM and ANQGSEA. The CDR3 length is 15 residues. The DNA for the CDR3 is TGCAGCGTTGAGGGAAGCGGGACACGTACAGATACGCAGTATTTT. Translated: CSVEGSGTRTDTQYF.

On this clonotype itself: The junction shows a germline mismatch at one end, possibly a read error. The V and J genes are TRBV6-6 and TRBJ2-3; no definite D call. The length of the CDR3 is 16 residues. Germline CDR1 reads MNHNY; CDR2 reads SVGAGI (reference sequence). The CDR3 DNA reads TGTGCCAGCAGTTGTAGGCCCAGCGAGAGCACAGATTCGCAGTATTTT. Its protein product is CASSCRPSESTDSQYF.

This clonotype was observed at least ten times. The V and J genes are TRBV7-2 and TRBJ2-3; 10 bases align to TRBD1. The CDR3 runs to 15 residues. With 5 bases clipped from V and 6 bases from J, the junction kept 8 bases outside the gene matches. Germline V lookup: CDR1 SGHTA, CDR2 FQGNSA. CDR3 nucleotide sequence: TGTGCCAGCAGCATAAGACAGGGGGCTTCGGATACGCAGTATTTT. Residues: CASSIRQGASDTQYF.

J is TRBJ2-3 and V is TRBV10-2, with 8 bases lining up with TRBD2. CDR3 length: 13 amino acids. From germline, CDR1 is WSHSY and CDR2 SAAADI. V was clipped by 3 bases and J by 4 bases; unmatched bases: 0. The CDR3 is CASSEAGADTQYF. In nucleotides, the CDR3 is TGCGCCAGCAGTGAAGCGGGAGCAGATACGCAGTATTTT.

In its sample, this clonotype was seen a few times. The chain combines TRBV4-1 with TRBJ1-5; D may be TRBD1 (6 bases). The CDR3 sequence is 13 residues long. Germline lookup yields CDR1 MGHRA and CDR2 YSYEKL. The V and J ends lost 0 bases and 13 bases respectively, with 13 bases between them. The CDR3 sequence: CASSQDEGGRQHF. The DNA for the CDR3 is TGCGCCAGCAGCCAAGATGAGGGGGGTAGGCAGCATTTT.

In this sample, this clonotype turned up a few times. The chain joins TRBV6-6 to TRBJ2-1; D not resolved. The V and J ends lost 2 bases and 10 bases respectively, with 6 bases between them. The germline CDR1 and CDR2 sequences are MNHNY and SVGAGI (reference sequence). This CDR3 is 11 amino acids long. CDR3 loop: CASSYRREQFF. CDR3 nucleotides: TGTGCCAGCAGTTACAGGCGGGAGCAGTTCTTC.

The V call is TRBV11-2, the J call TRBJ2-7; D assignment may be TRBD1 or TRBD2 (6 bases each). The J call may be wrong; the DNA end is better matched by TRBJ2-4. Germline V gives CDR1 SGHAT, CDR2 FQNNGV. The CDR3 has 14 residues. The CDR3 sequence: CASNRGGQLNIQYF. The CDR3 DNA sequence: TGTGCCAGCAACCGAGGGGGGCAATTAAACATTCAGTACTTC.

This clonotype was counted a few times. The chain couples TRBV20-1 to TRBJ1-2; TRBD1 agrees at 8 bases. The CDR3 totals 16 residues. J gave up 8 bases and V 2 bases, and 16 bases lay outside the gene matches. In germline, CDR1 is DFQATT, CDR2 SNEGSKA (reference sequence). The CDR3 sequence: CSARPSLGQGESGYTF. CDR3 DNA sequence: TGCAGTGCTAGACCATCGCTTGGACAGGGTGAAAGCGGCTACACCTTC.

This sequence joins TRBV28 and TRBJ2-1; 9 bases map to TRBD2. V shed 3 bases, J shed 2 bases, and the junction held 5 bases outside the gene matches. This CDR3 region has 16 residues. Germline-derived CDR1 and CDR2 are MDHEN and SYDVKM. This CDR3 is CASSFLLAGAYNEQFF. As DNA, the CDR3 is TGTGCCAGCAGTTTCCTACTAGCGGGCGCCTACAATGAGCAGTTCTTC.

Details on this clonotype: This may come from a read error, since a much larger clone is one base off. The chain couples TRBV6-5 to TRBJ2-5; D is possibly TRBD2 (6 bases). The CDR3 has 13 residues. Trimming stripped 9 bases from V and 11 bases from J, with 22 bases between. Germline loops: CDR1 MNHEY, CDR2 SVGAGI. This chain's CDR3 is CASRGVAVNEQYF. The CDR3 nucleotides read TGTGCCAGTAGGGGAGTAGCGGTCAATGAGCAGTACTTC.

This clonotype was seen only a few times. The chain recombines TRBV2 with TRBJ2-3, with a weak D call TRBD2 (6 bases). V lost 8 bases and J 3 bases, leaving 15 bases between the germline ends. The CDR3 totals 14 residues. The germline gives CDR1 SNHLY, CDR2 FYNNEI. The chain's CDR3 is CASPGRGITDTQYF. In DNA form, the CDR3 reads TGTGCCAGCCCAGGGCGGGGAATTACAGATACGCAGTATTTT.

The chain uses TRBV7-8 and TRBJ2-5, with D possibly being TRBD2 (5 bases). This CDR3 is built from 15 residues. Trimming left V 6 bases short and J 5 bases short, with 19 bases between. Germline V gene sequence: CDR1 SGHVS, CDR2 FQNEAQ. In nucleotides, the CDR3 is TGTGCCAGCAGTGAGGGCCCCTTAGCACGGGAGACCCAGTACTTC. Translation gives CASSEGPLARETQYF.

The chain combines TRBV9 with TRBJ1-2; no definite D call. Trimming took 3 bases from V and 8 from J, leaving 11 bases between them. The CDR3 covers 12 residues. Germline loops: CDR1 SGDLS, CDR2 YYNGEE. This chain's CDR3 is CASSALREGYTF. In nucleotides, the CDR3 is TGTGCCAGCAGCGCCTTGCGGGAGGGCTACACCTTC.

The chain links TRBV20-1 to TRBJ2-5; 7 bases align to TRBD2. Germline V CDR1 and CDR2: DFQATT, SNEGSKA (reference sequence). With V trimmed by 3 bases and J by 4 bases, 5 bases remained unmatched. The CDR3 spans 13 residues. The CDR3 DNA reads TGCAGTGCTAGGAGGACGGGGGGAGAGACCCAGTACTTC. This gives the protein CSARRTGGETQYF.

CDR3 coding DNA: TGCGCCAGCAGCTTGGCCTCGCGGACTGAAGCTTTCTTT. Its protein product is CASSLASRTEAFF. The chain combines TRBV5-1 with TRBJ1-1; no clear D gene. V dropped 0 bases and J dropped 5 bases, with 8 bases sitting between them. Germline lookup yields CDR1 SGHRS and CDR2 YFSETQ. This CDR3 spans 13 amino acids.